The 22 T cell receptor beta chains reported below all come from one sample, sequenced in a study of control samples from healthy donors and cancer patients. Profiling relied on immunoSEQ multiplex PCR, and the TCRdb table lists in-frame clones only, not all of them. The table lists 45,000 to 60,000 clones, approximately 80% of them singletons, with about a tenth in the top ten. Sequencing used blood. All receptors derive from an older man in good health.

This clone showed up just a few times. This sequence joins TRBV21-1 and TRBJ2-1; the DNA was not compared with TRBD2, the D call given in the table. TRBV21-1 is an annotated pseudogene. CDR3 length: 16 residues. The CDR3 region is CASSKGTSGICNEQFF. Written as DNA, the CDR3 is TGTGCCAGCAGCAAAGGAACTAGCGGGATTTGCAATGAGCAGTTCTTC.

The chain has TRBV9 and TRBJ2-1; a weak D match, TRBD2 (6 bases). Deletions cut 0 bases from V and 8 bases from J, with 18 bases between. Germline CDR1 SGDLS, CDR2 YYNGEE. This CDR3 region has 16 residues. The CDR3 sequence is CASSVGGTRPTYEQFF. The DNA of the CDR3 is TGTGCCAGCAGCGTAGGGGGGACTCGGCCAACGTATGAGCAGTTCTTC.

The chain couples TRBV6-5 to TRBJ2-1, with unresolved D. Trimming removed 4 bases at V and 9 bases at J, with 10 bases between. Germline V CDR1 and CDR2: MNHEY, SVGAGI. The CDR3 runs to 12 residues. CDR3 in amino acids: CASSSRRIEQFF. The DNA of the CDR3 is TGTGCCAGCAGTTCCCGACGAATTGAGCAGTTCTTC.

The chain links TRBV5-4 to TRBJ1-1; 7 nucleotides align to TRBD1. J was trimmed by 1 base and V by 4 bases; bases with no gene match: 7. CDR1 is SGHNT, CDR2 YYREEE, per germline (reference sequence). The CDR3 totals 15 residues. The chain's CDR3 is CASSPDRARNTEAFF. CDR3 nucleotides: TGTGCCAGCAGCCCCGACAGGGCGCGGAACACTGAAGCTTTCTTT.

This clone was counted between two and nine times. This chain uses TRBV11-2 with TRBJ2-3; 7 bases map to TRBD2. V dropped 1 base and J dropped 0; count of bases not matched to a gene: 10. This CDR3 is 18 amino acids long. Germline-derived CDR1 and CDR2 are SGHAT and FQNNGV. As DNA, the CDR3 is TGTGCCAGCAGCTTAGGTCGAGGGCGGGGGTACAGCACAGATACGCAGTATTTT. Translation gives CASSLGRGRGYSTDTQYF.

This clone was observed a handful of times. The V gene is TRBV15, the J gene TRBJ1-5; D is unresolved. V gave up 8 bases and J gave up 7 bases, with 15 bases separating them. Germline CDR1 is LNHNV and CDR2 is YYDKDF (reference sequence). The CDR3 runs 13 residues. CDR3 sequence: CATGPLRGQPQHF. Here the CDR3 DNA reads TGTGCCACCGGGCCCCTTCGTGGGCAGCCCCAGCATTTT. The variable domain in full, completed from reference TRBV15 and TRBJ1-5, reads DAMVIQNPRYQVTQFGKPVTLSCSQTLNHNVMYWYQQKSSQAPKLLFHYYDKDFNNEADTPDNFQSRRPNTSFCFLDIRSPGLGDTAMYLCATGPLRGQPQHFGDGTRLSIL.

This clone was observed a single time. The chain is built from TRBV6-1 and TRBJ2-2; D remains ambiguous. The CDR3 covers 16 residues. Germline V gives CDR1 MNHNS, CDR2 SASEGT. The V gene lost 2 bases and the J gene lost 3 bases, with 13 bases spanning the gap. CDR3 DNA sequence: TGTGCCAGCAGTGAACACCCTCGAGGAGACACCGGGGAGCTGTTTTTT. This gives the protein CASSEHPRGDTGELFF.

This clone was seen a handful of times. V usage is TRBV5-1 and J usage is TRBJ2-7; 8 bases are shared with TRBD1. The V segment lost 5 bases and the J segment 2 bases; nucleotides outside the gene matches: 6. The CDR3 is 14 residues long. Germline CDR1 SGHRS, CDR2 YFSETQ. Here the CDR3 DNA reads TGCGCCAGCAGGTTCGGACAGGGCCCCTACGAGCAGTACTTC. Protein sequence: CASRFGQGPYEQYF.

This clone was detected once. The V gene is TRBV4-2, the J gene TRBJ2-3, with 13 bases matching TRBD2. Trimming at V came to 4 bases and at J to 1 base, leaving 5 bases not matched to a gene. The CDR3 is made up of 17 amino acids. CDR1 LGHNA and CDR2 YNFKEQ come from the germline V gene. The CDR3 sequence is CASSPLGTSGGTDTQYF. Written as DNA, the CDR3 is TGTGCCAGCAGCCCGTTAGGGACTAGCGGGGGCACAGATACGCAGTATTTT.

This chain connects TRBV11-3 to TRBJ1-3; no definite D call. The CDR3 has 12 amino acids. V shed 5 bases and J shed 3 bases, with 5 bases lying between them. Germline V gene data show CDR1 as SGHNT and CDR2 as YENEEA. CDR3 DNA: TGTGCCAGCAGCGTACGTGGAAACACCATATATTTT. Its translation is CASSVRGNTIYF.

This sequence joins TRBV16 and TRBJ1-5; tentatively, D is TRBD1 (5 bases). V gave up 3 bases and J gave up 6 bases, with 6 bases separating them. The CDR3 spans 12 residues. The germline V gene has CDR1 KGHSY and CDR2 FQNENV. The DNA for the CDR3 is TGTGCCAGCAGCCAGGGGGGTCAGCCCCAGCATTTT. This gives the protein CASSQGGQPQHF.

This chain joins TRBV28 and TRBJ2-7; possible D gene TRBD1, 6 bases. Germline CDR1 reads MDHEN; CDR2 reads SYDVKM. This CDR3 region has 15 residues. Trimming removed 3 bases at V and 3 bases at J, with 15 bases between. CDR3 coding DNA: TGTGCCAGCAGTTTCCCCTCAACAGGGTACTACGAGCAGTACTTC. It is translated as CASSFPSTGYYEQYF.

The CDR3 here is CASSIGGYYEQYF. CDR3 DNA: TGTGCCAGCAGCATAGGGGGCTACTACGAGCAGTACTTC. The rearrangement uses TRBV7-8 and TRBJ2-7; 7 bases line up with TRBD1. CDR3 size: 13 residues. The V gene's germline CDR1 is SGHVS and CDR2 FQNEAQ. The V gene end was trimmed by 5 bases and the J gene end by 3 bases; junction bases not matched to a gene: 4.

The J gene is TRBJ1-6, the V gene TRBV6-2 or TRBV6-3; D ambiguous. Between the trimmed V and J ends, which lost 4 bases and 8 bases, there was a span of 15 bases. The germline V gene encodes CDR1 MNHEY and CDR2 SVGEGT. The CDR3 length is 15 residues. CDR3 nucleotides: TGTGCCAGCAGTTTCATGGACTTGAACTATTCACCCCTCCACTTT. The encoded protein is CASSFMDLNYSPLHF.

This clone was seen a single time. The chain is built from TRBV2 and TRBJ2-7; D tentatively fits TRBD1 or TRBD2 (5 bases each). From germline, CDR1 is SNHLY and CDR2 FYNNEI. Trimming stripped 2 bases from V and 10 bases from J, with 15 bases between. The CDR3 has 13 amino acids. The CDR3 bases are TGTGCCAGCAGTGAACTGGGGCTAGCAACACAGTACTTC. Amino acids: CASSELGLATQYF.

The rearrangement uses TRBV5-5 and TRBJ2-7; D may correspond to TRBD1 or TRBD2 (5 bases each). Trimming cost V 0 bases and J 3 bases, with 13 bases left between them. CDR1 and CDR2 from the germline V gene are SGHKS and YYEKEE (reference sequence). The CDR3 totals 15 residues. CDR3 in DNA: TGTGCCAGCAGCTTGGGGTTGATGGGGGTCTACGAGCAGTACTTC. Translated, it gives CASSLGLMGVYEQYF.

The CDR3 nucleotides read TGTGCCAGCAGACAGGGATTTCTTCGAGGCTACACCTTC. This encodes CASRQGFLRGYTF. The V gene is TRBV28, the J gene TRBJ1-2; D may be TRBD1 (6 bases). This CDR3 has 13 residues. Germline V gene lookup returns CDR1 MDHEN and CDR2 SYDVKM. The germline V and J ends were trimmed by 6 bases and 8 bases, with 16 bases remaining between them.

The V call is TRBV18, the J call TRBJ1-3, with 8 bases matching TRBD1. Germline V gene data show CDR1 as KGHSH and CDR2 as LQKENI. The CDR3 contains 17 residues. V was clipped by 2 bases and J by 1 base; unmatched bases: 7. In DNA form, the CDR3 reads TGTGCCAGCTCACCAGGACAGGGCGCCACTTCTGGAAACACCATATATTTT. As protein: CASSPGQGATSGNTIYF.

The V call is TRBV5-1, the J call TRBJ2-3; D may match TRBD1 or TRBD2 (5 bases each). Trimming pared 7 bases from V and 2 bases from J, leaving 14 bases between. The germline V gene encodes CDR1 SGHRS and CDR2 YFSETQ. This CDR3 region has 14 residues. The CDR3 loop is CASRDPTHTDTQYF. The CDR3 region has the DNA TGCGCCAGCCGGGACCCCACACACACAGATACGCAGTATTTT.

This sequence joins TRBV18 and TRBJ2-3; no definite D call. This CDR3 has 17 residues. Germline V gene sequence: CDR1 KGHSH, CDR2 LQKENI. V lost 3 bases and J lost 0, with 16 bases in between. The CDR3 DNA reads TGTGCCAGCTCACCTCCCGGGCGTCTGGATAGCACAGATACGCAGTATTTT. Translation: CASSPPGRLDSTDTQYF.

The rearrangement uses TRBV28 and TRBJ1-2; the D is unclear. Trimming pared 2 bases from V and 5 bases from J, leaving 6 bases between. Germline V gives CDR1 MDHEN, CDR2 SYDVKM. The CDR3 contains 12 residues. Written as DNA, the CDR3 is TGTGCCAGCAGTTTAATGAGATATGGCTACACCTTC. This encodes CASSLMRYGYTF.

The chain recombines TRBV7-9 with TRBJ2-1; the match to TRBD2 covers 8 bases. V lost 5 bases to trimming and J lost 9 bases; unmatched junction nucleotides: 9. CDR3 size: 14 residues. Germline loops: CDR1 SEHNR, CDR2 FQNEAQ (reference sequence). CDR3 nucleotides: TGTGCCAGCAGCACCAAGACTAGCGAAGGTGAGCAGTTCTTC. Translation: CASSTKTSEGEQFF.